This T cell receptor (beta chain) was profiled in a study of response to subunit inactivated influenza vaccine. The study's findings and limits: Authors suggested each seasonal influenza vaccination recruits few new T cells.

The CDR3 length is 16 residues. CDR1 is ENHRY, CDR2 SYGVKD, per germline. With 6 bases clipped from V and 2 bases from J, the junction kept 5 bases outside the gene matches. TCRdb fed the RT-PCR reads into MiXCR, producing one record per CDR3 protein. In the table there are 650,000 to 700,000 distinct CDR3 sequences, 15% to 18% of which are singletons. This clonotype was detected only a few times. The antigen remains unidentified. The specimen comprised PBMCs from blood, sampled 12 days after vaccination. This clonotype originated in a man in his fifties or sixties who received an inactivated influenza vaccine. This rearrangement joins TRBV10-3 to TRBJ2-2; 11 bases agree with TRBD2. The CDR3 DNA reads as TGTGCCATCAGCCAGGGACTAGCGGTTAACACCGGGGAGCTGTTTTTT. Amino acid sequence: CAISQGLAVNTGELFF.